This is a list of T cell receptor beta chains from one sample in a study of cytomegalovirus exposure and HLA in healthy donors. Measured with immunoSEQ multiplex PCR; TCRdb has only the in-frame clones, and not every one. The sample lists a few hundred thousand clones, 65% to 80% occurring once. The sequenced sample was PBMCs. Receptor source: a man in his forties or fifties in good health and CMV-seronegative. The CDR3 runs from the conserved cysteine through the conserved F or W. Fields, in order: clone size, J gene, D gene, V gene, CDR3 DNA, CDR3 protein. A D gene is named only where the DNA matches it firmly. Expanded clones are given a class, and other clones once, few, many or no size at all.

. TRBJ2-1 TRBD1 TRBV2 TGTGCCAGCAGTGTGGGGCGGACAGGCTACAATGAGCAGTTCTTC CASSVGRTGYNEQFF
. TRBJ2-3 . TRBV7-3 TGTGCCAGCAGCCCCGAACTCACAGATACGCAGTATTTT CASSPELTDTQYF
. TRBJ2-1 TRBD2 TRBV27 TGTGCCAGCAGACTCCAAACTAGCGGGGAAGGATACAATGAGCAGTTCTTC CASRLQTSGEGYNEQFF
. TRBJ1-3 TRBD1 TRBV5-1 TGCGCCAGCAGCTCGTTGACAGGGTGGGACGGAAACACCATATATTTT CASSSLTGWDGNTIYF
once TRBJ2-1 . TRBV7-9 TGTTCCAGCAGCTTAGCTGGGACTGGGAGATCCTACAATGAGCAGTTCTTC CSSSLAGTGRSYNEQFF
. TRBJ2-7 TRBD1 TRBV15 TGTGCCACCAGCGACCAGACAGGGGGCGAGCAGTACTTC CATSDQTGGEQYF
. TRBJ1-3 . TRBV7-2 TGTGCCAGCAGCTTAGCGGCAGTCTCTGGAAACACCATATATTTT CASSLAAVSGNTIYF
. TRBJ1-2 . TRBV2 TGTGCCAGCAGTGAAGGTATAATAGGAGGAAACTATGGCTACACCTTC CASSEGIIGGNYGYTF
. TRBJ1-5 . TRBV5-8 TGTGCCAGCAGCTTGGGAGGGTTTTCAGGTCAGCCCCAGCATTTT CASSLGGFSGQPQHF
few TRBJ1-1 . TRBV6-1 TGTGCCAGCAGAGAGTATATGAACACTGAAGCTTTCTTT CASREYMNTEAFF
. TRBJ2-7 TRBD2 TRBV7-8 TGTGCCAGCAGCTTACTCTCTGGTAGCGGGGGCTACGAGCAGTACTTC CASSLLSGSGGYEQYF